The T cell receptor beta chain described here comes from a study of cytomegalovirus exposure and HLA in healthy donors (dated 2017 in TCRdb). For the study in its entirety: In an earlier analysis of under 600 of the donors, 250 to 350 Gb of sequence data and 117 million unique TCR beta sequences from some 170 million T cells were reported. A later genetic analysis took genome-wide SNP genotypes for about three fifths of the 666 donors and used that subset as a discovery cohort. HLA typing covered class I and class II loci at four-digit resolution. Typing coverage varied by locus: about 620-640 donors for A, B, C, DRB1 and DQB1; 522 for DQA1; approximately 570 for DPA1; roughly 450 for DPB1. Roughly 300 gigabases of sequencing data and tens of millions of unique TCR sequences were included in an early release covering 550 to 800 HLA-typed donors. Among a few hundred genotyped donors of the cohort, an average of around 240,000 unique TCR beta nucleotide sequences were sequenced per donor, around 20% of them non-productive. To decide whether each TCR beta V gene segment behaved as functional or pseudogenic, an earlier analysis of some 600 of the donors relied on high-throughput TCR beta sequencing. The study aimed to test whether signatures of past pathogen exposure could be identified by cataloging public T cell receptors. All discovery cohort repertoires had been generated using a single sequencing platform. Of the roughly 400 genotyped donors, 65% to 90% fell in the genetic ancestry cluster associated with self-reported Caucasian donors. Rather than using new phenotypic data, the later analysis identified candidate immune exposures from TCR beta sequences and from how often those sequences occurred across donors. Using immunosequencing, the study profiled T cell repertoires from 666 subjects and related those repertoires to cytomegalovirus serostatus. To predict cytomegalovirus infection status, the study brought together high-throughput TCR immunosequencing, statistical association of individual TCRs with disease status, and machine learning. Alongside the repertoire data, information on donor age, sex, ethnicity and CMV serostatus was compiled. Along with the approximately 620-subject first cohort, a separate validation cohort of over a hundred different subjects was used. A later analysis re-analyzed previously published TCR beta repertoires from 550 to 700 donors and added high-resolution HLA genotyping to study TCR occurrence patterns. A handful of DR-DQ haplotypes were handled as single units for association and clustering because linkage in the cohort was strong. The research as a whole found: A later genetic analysis reported fewer N-insertions in productive TCRs among donors in an Asian-associated ancestry cluster than the roughly 700-donor mean. A cluster of highly shared sequence variants was judged likely to represent a technical artifact of the sequencing pipeline. Most CMV-associated TCR beta chains appeared to be HLA-restricted in a later analysis, and the HLA associations seemed to be driven largely by CMV exposure. Because counts were too low, about 15 rarely observed V segments, including chromosome 9 orphons, were left out of the earlier analysis of some 640 of the donors. In an earlier analysis of about 540 of the donors, most TCR beta V segments were observed in productive rearrangements about 87% or about 30% of the time, broadly matching IMGT annotations. According to a later analysis, TCR association rates differed among HLA loci, with DRB1 alleles showing the most associated TCRs and HLA-C alleles showing the fewest. Specific HLA alleles were associated with roughly 17,000 TCR beta sequences at a false discovery rate of 0.05 in a later analysis. A further reported finding was that TCR beta sequences accurately predicted the HLA-A and HLA-B alleles for most subjects in the first cohort. Only TCR beta chains were sequenced in this cohort, and the absence of alpha or paired-chain data limited detectable features. Because the 87-base-pair reads could not distinguish some IMGT-functional V segments, including TRBV6-2 and TRBV6-3, those segments were excluded. Linkage disequilibrium might explain the correlated functional status among segregating V segments, but an unknown experimental factor could not be excluded. The study gave a list of 150 to 200 TCR beta chains associated with cytomegalovirus. A later analysis reported that several top co-occurrence clusters appeared linked to parvovirus B19, influenza, CMV and Epstein-Barr virus. In both the original and validation cohorts, the classifier was reported to diagnose cytomegalovirus status with high specificity and sensitivity. Three of the identified cytomegalovirus-associated TCR beta chains were confirmed in vitro to be specific for cytomegalovirus antigens. A later genetic analysis associated a missense DCLRE1C variant with V-gene and J-gene trimming of TCR beta chains, and an independent cohort replicated the association. Compared with equally common non-associated chains, HLA-associated TCR beta chains in a later analysis were more clonally expanded and had lower generation probabilities. According to the authors, the approach could potentially be generalized to other disease states and immunological phenotypes. Because HLA typing was unavailable for some donors at each locus, only the typed subset was used in association tests. For the cohort, immune exposure information was limited to CMV serostatus. Most TCR sequences were observed very rarely across donors, whereas some public TCRs were present in many individuals. Assigning TCR associations to individual alleles was difficult when HLA alleles, especially DR and DQ, strongly co-occurred. The presence/absence analyses assumed that sequencing depth was roughly uniform across donors, and that assumption may not be true.

From the germline V gene, CDR1 is ENHRY and CDR2 is SYGVKD. Measured from the cysteine to the phenylalanine, the CDR3 is 15 residues long. The kept DNA is CDR3 alone, 45 bases in frame from the first base. V lost 3 bases and J lost 2 bases, and the count of bases not matched to a germline gene is 3. The protocol used for the library was the immunoSEQ multiplex PCR assay. The multiplex PCR relied on a mix of 60 forward primers for TCR Vbeta segments and 13 reverse primers for TCR Jbeta segments. The CDR3 region of rearranged TCR beta genes was amplified from genomic DNA by a multiplex PCR assay. The amplified TCR beta libraries were sequenced on the Illumina HiSeq System as 87-base-pair reads. The paper's processing steps were these. A later analysis counted approximately 74 million unique TCR beta chains across the 666 repertoires, and approximately 11 million of these chains were shared by at least two donors. Raw reads were error-corrected and collapsed into unique sequences by a nearest-neighbor algorithm in which closely related sequences were merged to remove PCR and sequencing errors. V, D and J gene segments were assigned by aligning CDR3 sequences to IMGT reference sequences. For a sequence to be retained, at least a six-nucleotide match to both a V gene segment and a J gene segment was required. Rearrangements were classified as productive when the CDR3 lacked stop codons and remained in frame with V and J, and all other rearrangements were classified as non-productive. Following IMGT convention, CDR3 was defined as the stretch from the second conserved V-encoded cysteine to the conserved J-encoded phenylalanine. In an earlier analysis of around 640 of the donors, sequences lacking an unambiguous match to a single V gene segment were excluded. In an earlier analysis of several hundred of the donors, V segments were called functional above 56.7% productive rearrangements and were called segregating when the between-donor standard deviation exceeded 5%. A statistical classification framework was built to diagnose cytomegalovirus status from the catalog of TCR beta chain sequences. A later analysis assigned V and J genes by comparing TCR nucleotide sequences with IMGT/GENE-DB human TR gene sequences. In a later analysis, CDR3 sequences and most-parsimonious VDJ recombination scenarios were assigned using the TCRdist pipeline. In a later analysis, each TCR beta chain was defined by its CDR3 amino acid sequence together with its V-gene family, and reads lacking a unique V-gene family were excluded. As a way to deal with suspected cross-contamination and a sequencing artifact, a later analysis dropped more than 500 nucleotide sequences that were highly shared and had low generation probability. In a later analysis, a clonal expansion index for each public chain was calculated from normalized within-repertoire ranks of inferred template counts. In a later analysis, generation probabilities were computed with a VDJ recombination model fitted to out-of-frame rearrangements, and the resulting probabilities were checked against IGoR. In a later analysis, TCR-TCR, TCR-HLA and TCR-CMV co-occurrence was scored with hypergeometric tests, and a repertoire-size bias correction was applied to TCR pairs. False discovery rates were estimated in a later analysis by permuting HLA or CMV assignments 20 times. In a later analysis, co-occurring TCRs were grouped with DBSCAN, and TCRdist sequence similarity was added when clustering was performed within HLA-allele-positive subsets. Repertoires with fewer than 30,000 or more than 120,000 public chains were left out of co-occurrence clustering, as were about 5 repertoires with anomalous nucleotide sharing. TCRdb took over this immuneACCESS table, retaining in-frame rearrangements with V and J assigned. Such tables are incomplete; in checked studies, under half of the missing clones stem from an unresolved V gene, and the remainder is unexplained. V and J calls plus clone size are reproduced from that table; the DNA served to infer D and trimming. The sample's table lists a count of some 140,000 clones. The ten largest clones add up to 1.5% to 1.8% of the sample.

The cohort was made up of about 670 healthy bone marrow donors. At the time of sampling, all cohort members were nominally healthy, though unrecorded immune exposures were likely present. The donor was CMV seronegative and was included in the group of a few hundred seronegative cohort members. Every donor gave a peripheral blood sample, and the peripheral blood mononuclear cells from that sample were used for TCR beta sequencing. Genomic DNA extraction from the blood cell samples was performed with the Qiagen DNeasy Blood Extraction Kit. Note on this clone: It lacks a known antigen.

The chain links TRBV10-3 with TRBJ1-5; 8 middle bases align to TRBD1. This TCR was recovered from a woman aged 40 to 50 in good health and CMV-seronegative. The sequenced material came from PBMCs. This receptor carries the CDR3 CAISDPGQGNQPQHF. In nucleotides, the sequence is TGTGCCATCAGTGATCCGGGACAGGGCAATCAGCCCCAGCATTTT.